These 32 T cell receptor beta chains came from one sample sequenced in a study of siplizumab effects on memory and regulatory T cells. Sequencing was performed with immunoSEQ multiplex PCR; in TCRdb, only in-frame clones are kept and a portion is missing. This table has over 85,000 clones, more than 95% appearing once. The sample taken for sequencing was naive CD4+ T cells sorted from blood. The source is a human donor in good health.

The chain couples TRBV10-3 to TRBJ2-2; weak D call: TRBD2 (6 bases). Trimming cost V 6 bases and J 0 bases, with 11 bases left between them. In germline, CDR1 is ENHRY, CDR2 SYGVKD. This CDR3 spans 15 amino acids. The CDR3 DNA reads TGTGCCATCAGGGGTGGCGGGGCGAACACCGGGGAGCTGTTTTTT. It encodes CAIRGGGANTGELFF.

The V call is TRBV5-1, the J call TRBJ1-4, with unresolved D. Germline CDR1 SGHRS, CDR2 YFSETQ. Deletions cut 0 bases from V and 7 bases from J, with 13 bases between. The length of the CDR3 is 15 residues. CDR3 DNA sequence: TGCGCCAGCAGCTTGGCGGCGGAAAATGGTGAAAAACTGTTTTTT. Translated, it gives CASSLAAENGEKLFF. The variable domain in full, completed from reference TRBV5-1 and TRBJ1-4, reads KAGVTQTPRYLIKTRGQQVTLSCSPISGHRSVSWYQQTPGQGLQFLFEYFSETQRNKGNFPGRFSGRQFSNSRSEMNVSTLELGDSALYLCASSLAAENGEKLFFGSGTQLSVL.

This rearrangement joins TRBV7-3 to TRBJ1-2, with D unresolved. The length of the CDR3 is 13 residues. CDR1 and CDR2 (germline): SGHTA, FQGTGA. V gave up 1 base and J gave up 6 bases, with 9 bases separating them. CDR3 DNA: TGTGCCAGCAGCTTAAGACTCGGGGATGGCTACACCTTC. Its protein product is CASSLRLGDGYTF.

The V call is TRBV20-1, the J call TRBJ2-5; unclear D gene. This CDR3 spans 11 amino acids. Germline V CDR1 and CDR2: DFQATT, SNEGSKA (reference sequence). V was trimmed by 7 bases and J by 1 base, leaving 7 bases between them. The CDR3 coding sequence is TGCAGTGGTTCGAGCCAAGAGACCCAGTACTTC. This translates into CSGSSQETQYF.

The V call is TRBV5-1, the J call TRBJ2-3, with 7 bases that match TRBD2. This CDR3 has 14 amino acids. Germline V CDR1 and CDR2: SGHRS, YFSETQ. Germline trimming cut 10 bases from V and 0 bases from J; bases unmatched to any gene: 8. CDR3 DNA sequence: TGCGCCTCAACGAGCGGGGCTAGCACAGATACGCAGTATTTT. This codes for CASTSGASTDTQYF. The full variable domain, with the rest looked up from reference TRBV5-1 and TRBJ2-3, is KAGVTQTPRYLIKTRGQQVTLSCSPISGHRSVSWYQQTPGQGLQFLFEYFSETQRNKGNFPGRFSGRQFSNSRSEMNVSTLELGDSALYLCASTSGASTDTQYFGPGTRLTVL.

This sequence joins TRBV18 and TRBJ1-2; 7 bases align to TRBD1. V lost 5 bases and J lost 2; bases outside the gene matches: 5. CDR3 size: 14 residues. In germline, CDR1 is KGHSH, CDR2 LQKENI. CDR3: CASSMGTENYGYTF. CDR3 bases: TGTGCCAGCTCAATGGGGACAGAAAACTATGGCTACACCTTC.

The J gene is TRBJ1-1, the V gene TRBV5-6, with a weak D call TRBD1 (6 bases). V lost 4 bases to trimming and J lost 6 bases, with 19 bases between them. CDR3 length: 15 residues. Germline lookup yields CDR1 SGHDT and CDR2 YYEEEE. This CDR3 is CASSRYREQGPEAFF. CDR3 DNA sequence: TGTGCCAGCAGCCGTTATCGTGAACAGGGACCTGAAGCTTTCTTT.

J is TRBJ1-2 and V is TRBV19; D is uncertain. Trimming took off 1 base at V and 6 bases at J, with 12 bases between the two ends. Germline V gene data show CDR1 as LNHDA and CDR2 as SQIVND (reference sequence). This CDR3 region has 14 residues. The CDR3 reads CASSIALGGNGYTF. CDR3 DNA sequence: TGTGCCAGTAGTATAGCCTTGGGAGGGAATGGCTACACCTTC.

The chain has TRBV7-2 and TRBJ2-2; D ambiguous. The V gene lost 6 bases and the J gene lost 0 bases, with 2 bases spanning the gap. Germline values: CDR1 SGHTA, CDR2 FQGNSA. The CDR3 is 12 residues long. Written as DNA, the CDR3 is TGTGCCAGCAGTCCGAACACCGGGGAGCTGTTTTTT. It translates to CASSPNTGELFF.

V gene TRBV21-1 combines with J gene TRBJ2-5. TRBV21-1 corresponds to a pseudogene. CDR3 length equals 16 residues. The CDR3 protein is CASSKVVGLEKETQYF. The DNA for the CDR3 is TGTGCCAGCAGCAAAGTGGTCGGCCTTGAAAAAGAGACCCAGTACTTC.

The V gene is TRBV28, the J gene TRBJ1-2; 11 bases align to TRBD1. The CDR3 runs to 16 residues. The ends lost 4 bases at V and 3 bases at J; junction bases unmatched: 7. Germline CDR1 reads MDHEN; CDR2 reads SYDVKM. In nucleotides, the CDR3 is TGTGCCAGCAGTTCCCGGACAGGGGGCCTCGACTATGGCTACACCTTC. Amino acid sequence: CASSSRTGGLDYGYTF.

This clone showed up just once. This chain connects TRBV5-4 to TRBJ2-7; 9 nucleotides agree with TRBD1. After removal of 0 bases from V and 4 bases from J, the junction contained 8 bases not matched to a gene. CDR1 and CDR2 (germline): SGHNT, YYREEE (reference sequence). The CDR3 has 16 amino acids. As DNA, the CDR3 is TGTGCCAGCAGCTTGGGGACGCCGGGACAGGGATACGAGCAGTACTTC. This codes for CASSLGTPGQGYEQYF.

The chain uses TRBV10-3 and TRBJ1-1; possible D gene TRBD1, 6 bases. V was trimmed by 8 bases and J by 5 bases, leaving 21 bases between them. Germline lookup yields CDR1 ENHRY and CDR2 SYGVKD. This CDR3 comprises 15 residues. This CDR3 reads CAIASGRGASTEAFF. CDR3 DNA: TGTGCCATCGCCTCTGGTCGGGGGGCGAGTACTGAAGCTTTCTTT.

As regards this clone: The same CDR3 can be traced to other DNA sequences in this sample. The chain uses TRBV7-3 and TRBJ2-5; TRBD2 matches at 7 bases. CDR1 is SGHTA and CDR2 is FQGTGA in the germline V gene. The CDR3 has 14 amino acids. V shed 3 bases and J 1 base; nucleotides not matched to a gene: 2. The CDR3 DNA follows: TGTGCCAGCAGCTTGGGCGGGAGCCAAGAGACCCAGTACTTC. Translated: CASSLGGSQETQYF.

CDR3 sequence reads: CASSTDSRIYEQYF. Written as DNA, the CDR3 is TGTGCCAGCAGTACTGACAGCCGAATCTACGAGCAGTACTTC. The rearrangement joins TRBV25-1 to TRBJ2-7; D may be TRBD1 (5 bases). CDR1 is MGHDK and CDR2 is SYGVNS in the germline V gene. The CDR3 runs 14 residues. V gave up 5 bases and J gave up 3 bases, with 14 bases separating them.

The chain is built from TRBV7-8 and TRBJ1-5, with TRBD1 matching 8 bases. The CDR3 totals 13 residues. Germline lookup yields CDR1 SGHVS and CDR2 FQNEAQ. J was trimmed by 7 bases and V by 5 bases; bases with no gene match: 4. The DNA for the CDR3 is TGTGCCAGCAGCGGACAGGGTTCACAGCCCCAGCATTTT. It is translated as CASSGQGSQPQHF.

A single count supports this clone. The chain links TRBV6-1 to TRBJ2-7; D possibly uses TRBD1 or TRBD2 (5 bases each). This CDR3 comprises 14 residues. Trimming took 2 bases from V and 5 from J, leaving 13 bases between them. CDR1 is MNHNS and CDR2 is SASEGT in the germline V gene. CDR3 sequence: CASSEISRGDEQYF. DNA of the CDR3: TGTGCCAGCAGTGAAATTTCACGGGGCGACGAGCAGTACTTC.

This rearrangement joins TRBV27 to TRBJ1-2, with no clear D. CDR1 and CDR2 (germline): MNHEY, SMNVEV (reference sequence). This CDR3 has 13 residues. Deletions cut 2 bases from V and 8 bases from J, with 12 bases between. This CDR3 reads CASSLDPIRGYTF. The DNA of the CDR3 is TGTGCCAGCAGTTTAGACCCCATCCGAGGCTACACCTTC.

This clone appeared a single time. The V and J genes are TRBV7-2 and TRBJ1-1; possibly TRBD1 for D (6 bases). CDR1 and CDR2 from the germline V gene are SGHTA and FQGNSA. This CDR3 is built from 14 residues. Trimming removed 1 base from V and 4 bases from J, with 10 bases in between. DNA of the CDR3: TGTGCCAGCAGCTTAGGAGGGGGAGGCACTGAAGCTTTCTTT. This codes for CASSLGGGGTEAFF. Complete variable domain (other parts from reference TRBV7-2 and TRBJ1-1): GAGVSQSPSNKVTEKGKDVELRCDPISGHTALYWYRQSLGQGLEFLIYFQGNSAPDKSGLPSDRFSAERTGGSVSTLTIQRTQQEDSAVYLCASSLGGGGTEAFFGQGTRLTVV.

The V call is TRBV5-4, the J call TRBJ1-4; TRBD1 matches at 7 bases. The V and J ends lost 7 bases and 4 bases, in that order; junction bases with no gene match: 7. From germline, CDR1 is SGHNT and CDR2 YYREEE (reference sequence). The CDR3 is 14 residues long. CDR3 DNA: TGTGCCAGCGGGACCGGGACAGATAATGAAAAACTGTTTTTT. Translation gives CASGTGTDNEKLFF.

J is TRBJ2-7 and V is TRBV14; D perhaps matches TRBD2 (7 bases). There are 12 residues in the CDR3. CDR1 is SGHDN, CDR2 FVKESK, per germline. V lost 4 bases and J lost 7, with 11 bases in between. CDR3 protein: CASSLEGGEQYF. The CDR3 coding sequence is TGTGCCAGCAGCCTAGAGGGGGGGGAGCAGTACTTC. Complete variable domain (other parts from reference TRBV14 and TRBJ2-7): EAGVTQFPSHSVIEKGQTVTLRCDPISGHDNLYWYRRVMGKEIKFLLHFVKESKQDESGMPNNRFLAERTGGTYSTLKVQPAELEDSGVYFCASSLEGGEQYFGPGTRLTVT.

V and J are TRBV7-2 and TRBJ2-2; D might be TRBD2 (6 bases). CDR1 and CDR2 from the germline V gene are SGHTA and FQGNSA. Trimming took 5 bases from V and 1 from J, leaving 14 bases between them. The CDR3 sequence is 16 residues long. CDR3 DNA: TGTGCCAGCAGCCCTGTAGCGGCTCAGAACACCGGGGAGCTGTTTTTT. Its translation is CASSPVAAQNTGELFF.

V and J are TRBV28 and TRBJ1-5; no firm D call. Germline CDR1 is MDHEN and CDR2 is SYDVKM. Trimming removed 1 base from V and 8 bases from J, with 12 bases in between. The CDR3 contains 14 residues. The DNA for the CDR3 is TGTGCCAGCAGTTTATCACAACCTACGGAGCCCCAGCATTTT. Translated, it gives CASSLSQPTEPQHF.

This sequence joins TRBV4-3 and TRBJ2-3; 9 bases fit TRBD2. CDR1 and CDR2 from the germline V gene are LGHNA and YSLEER. Unmatched junction bases numbered 11, after V lost 2 bases and J lost 5 bases. This CDR3 comprises 17 residues. CDR3 loop: CASSQQAGGPVLDTQYF. In DNA form, the CDR3 reads TGCGCCAGCAGCCAACAGGCGGGGGGGCCTGTTCTAGATACGCAGTATTTT.

The V and J genes are TRBV28 and TRBJ2-5, with TRBD2 identical over 15 bases. The CDR3 is made up of 18 amino acids. Trimming at V came to 3 bases and at J to 5 bases, leaving 10 bases not matched to a gene. The germline V gene encodes CDR1 MDHEN and CDR2 SYDVKM. The CDR3: CASSLAKIGTSGGETQYF. The CDR3, as DNA: TGTGCCAGCAGTTTGGCCAAGATAGGGACTAGCGGGGGGGAGACCCAGTACTTC.

The chain is built from TRBV9 and TRBJ1-5, with D hard to call. Trimming took 4 bases from V and 5 from J, leaving 13 bases between them. This CDR3 region has 14 residues. Germline CDR1 and CDR2: SGDLS and YYNGEE. CDR3 sequence reads: CASSTSGTDQPQHF. CDR3 in DNA: TGTGCCAGCAGCACGTCGGGAACAGATCAGCCCCAGCATTTT.

This chain connects TRBV20-1 to TRBJ2-3, with D perhaps assigned TRBD1 or TRBD2 (5 bases each). The CDR3 consists of 11 residues. The V end lost 5 bases, the J end lost 11 bases, and 14 bases lay between the germline ends. Germline V lookup: CDR1 DFQATT, CDR2 SNEGSKA (reference sequence). CDR3 loop: CSADRDHRQYF. CDR3 bases: TGCAGTGCTGACCGGGACCACCGGCAGTATTTT.

V and J are TRBV30 and TRBJ1-4; D is possibly TRBD1 (5 bases). With 4 bases removed from V and 4 bases from J, the gap between germline ends came to 10 bases. The CDR3 covers 13 residues. In germline, CDR1 is GTSNPN, CDR2 SVGIG (reference sequence). CDR3 nucleotide sequence: TGTGCCTGGATGGTCCAGGGTAATGAAAAACTGTTTTTT. This gives the protein CAWMVQGNEKLFF.

The rearrangement joins TRBV10-3 to TRBJ2-1, with 11 bases lining up with TRBD1. V was clipped by 4 bases and J by 6 bases; unmatched bases: 5. Germline loops: CDR1 ENHRY, CDR2 SYGVKD. The length of the CDR3 is 15 residues. CDR3 DNA sequence: TGTGCCATCAGTGGGGGACAGGGGGGTGGCAATGAGCAGTTCTTC. Translating gives CAISGGQGGGNEQFF.

The rearrangement uses TRBV18 and TRBJ2-2; 9 positions agree with TRBD2. Trimming cost V 2 bases and J 0 bases; bases outside gene matches: 4. Per the germline V gene, CDR1 is KGHSH and CDR2 is LQKENI. The CDR3 length is 17 residues. Here the CDR3 reads CASSPIAGAANTGELFF. CDR3 DNA sequence: TGTGCCAGCTCACCAATAGCGGGGGCTGCGAACACCGGGGAGCTGTTTTTT.

This sequence joins TRBV5-6 and TRBJ1-2, with 8 positions matching TRBD1. The CDR3 is 14 amino acids. Germline V gene sequence: CDR1 SGHDT, CDR2 YYEEEE. V was clipped by 4 bases and J by 3 bases; unmatched bases: 5. Written as DNA, the CDR3 is TGTGCCAGCAGCCGTCAGGGACAGGACTATGGCTACACCTTC. This translates into CASSRQGQDYGYTF.

The chain carries TRBV6-1 and TRBJ1-4; D is ambiguous. This CDR3 has 13 residues. The germline CDR1 and CDR2 sequences are MNHNS and SASEGT. V lost 4 bases and J 8 bases, leaving 11 bases between the germline ends. CDR3 amino acids: CASSAQEMEKLFF. CDR3 bases: TGTGCCAGCAGTGCGCAGGAGATGGAAAAACTGTTTTTT.